This TCR beta chain emerged from a study of shared clonotypes between healthy human individuals. Study-level findings and limits: An anticipated effect of sequencing depth on clonotype sharing among donors was recognized. Against clonotypes common to all four donors, non-shared ones had lower generation probabilities.

Per germline, CDR1 SGHRS and CDR2 YFSETQ. V was cut by 0 bases and J by 5 bases, with 5 bases left in between. The CDR3 runs 13 residues. Concerning this clone: The target antigen is unknown.

A CD45RA+ naive subset and a CD45RA-negative memory subset were split from CD4+ cells. TCRdb keeps only in-frame clones here, not all; method: immunoSEQ multiplex PCR. This sample has about 1.1 million clones, with 75% to 85% found just once. V usage is TRBV5-1 and J usage is TRBJ1-4; D gene ambiguous. Sequenced sample: memory CD4+ T cells from PBMCs. Subset defined: CD45RA-negative fraction. This sequence was found in a man aged 18 to 29 in good health. Some clones in this sample may be carry-over from other donors' samples. CDR3 DNA: TGCGCCAGCAGCTTGGTCATGAATGAAAAACTGTTTTTT. This gives the protein CASSLVMNEKLFF.